This T cell receptor beta chain comes out of a study of CD8+ T cells in alopecia areata. Background on the study: Among treated patients, oral tofacitinib was administered at 5 to 10 mg twice daily. Notes on the study in general: Normal scalp showed lower clonality than lesional scalp, especially alopecia totalis/universalis.

RNA was isolated and reverse transcribed to cDNA, the sequencing template. Clones were sequenced by immunoSEQ multiplex PCR, and TCRdb holds only the in-frame ones, with some missing. The repertoire includes 75,000 to 100,000 clones, 41% of them detected once, and around 1.5% sits in the top ten. About this clone itself: Its antigen is not identified.

CDR3 length equals 14 residues. Germline V CDR1 and CDR2: PRHDT, FYEKMQ (reference sequence). V was trimmed by 2 bases and J by 3 bases, leaving 11 bases between them. This TCR came from a human donor with alopecia areata. The sequenced material came from CD4+ T cells sorted from blood. This sequence joins TRBV13 and TRBJ2-7; D call uncertain. The CDR3 DNA sequence: TGTGCCAGCAGCTTATTTCTTGTAGGCTACGAGCAGTACTTC. Protein product: CASSLFLVGYEQYF.